This TCR beta chain is from a study of Graves' ophthalmopathy and Graves' hyperthyroidism. Whole-study results and caveats: Stable hyperthyroidism and ophthalmopathy were told apart by a 13-signature model, which achieved about 88% sensitivity and nearly 84% specificity. This model predicted ophthalmopathy progression (sensitivity around 71%, specificity 72% to 80%).

The TCR beta CDR3 regions underwent amplification from RNA transcripts. In the first round, RT-PCR was carried out with HTBI primers, and a multiplex PCR formed the second round. One entry per CDR3 protein, called by TCRdb with MiXCR from the multiplex PCR reads. The sample includes 400,000 or so distinct CDR3 sequences, about 18% of them seen just once. This clonotype occurred a few times. No antigen is known for it. The CDR3 covers 13 residues. V dropped 2 bases and J dropped 3; count of bases not matched to a gene: 2. Germline CDR1 reads SQVTM; CDR2 reads ANQGSEA. The receptor was isolated from an adult woman with stable Graves' hyperthyroidism. Sequenced: peripheral blood. The J gene is TRBJ1-2, the V gene TRBV29-1, with 8 bases fitting TRBD1. The CDR3 protein is CSVESGGDYGYTF. CDR3 bases: TGCAGCGTTGAATCAGGGGGCGACTATGGCTACACCTTC.